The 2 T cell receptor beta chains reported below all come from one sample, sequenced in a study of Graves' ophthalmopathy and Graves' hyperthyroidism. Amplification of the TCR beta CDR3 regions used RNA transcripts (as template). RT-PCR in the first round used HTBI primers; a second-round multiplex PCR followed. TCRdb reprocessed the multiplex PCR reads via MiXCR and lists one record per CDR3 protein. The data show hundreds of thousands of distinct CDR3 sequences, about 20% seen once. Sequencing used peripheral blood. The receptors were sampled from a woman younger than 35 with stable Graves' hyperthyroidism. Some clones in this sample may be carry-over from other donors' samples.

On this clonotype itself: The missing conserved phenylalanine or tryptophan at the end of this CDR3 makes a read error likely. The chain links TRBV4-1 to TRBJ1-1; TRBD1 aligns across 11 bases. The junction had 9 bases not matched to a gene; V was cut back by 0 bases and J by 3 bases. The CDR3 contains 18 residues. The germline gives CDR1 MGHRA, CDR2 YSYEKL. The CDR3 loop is CASSQDRDGQGAYTEAFL. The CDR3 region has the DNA TGCGCCAGCAGCCAAGATAGGGATGGACAGGGGGCGTACACTGAAGCTTTCTTA.

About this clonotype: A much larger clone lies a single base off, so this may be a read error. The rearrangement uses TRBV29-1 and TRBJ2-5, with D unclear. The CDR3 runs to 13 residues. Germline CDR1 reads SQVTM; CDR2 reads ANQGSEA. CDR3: CSVDRNRQETRYF. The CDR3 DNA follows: TGCAGCGTTGATCGTAACCGCCAAGAGACCCGGTACTTC.